Described below is a single T cell receptor beta chain sequence and its context. The data belong to a study of blood T cell repertoires in COVID-19. Turning to the study itself: There were acute and convalescent COVID-19 samples, and they came from the United States, Italy and Spain.

The V gene's germline CDR1 is MNHEY and CDR2 SMNVEV (reference sequence). The CDR3 covers 13 residues. V was cut by 3 bases and J by 2 bases, with 7 bases left in between. Clones were sequenced by immunoSEQ multiplex PCR, and TCRdb holds only the in-frame ones, with some missing. The top ten hold approximately 6% of the sample, which has about 200,000 clones, around 81% seen once. The chain carries TRBV27 and TRBJ2-5; D is ambiguous. Sequencing was done on a sample of peripheral blood. This TCR derives from a woman aged 70-85 years with acute or convalescent COVID-19. The chain's CDR3 is CASSFLPQETQYF. Here the CDR3 DNA reads TGTGCCAGCAGTTTTCTACCTCAAGAGACCCAGTACTTC.